These 11 T cell receptor beta chains were all obtained from the same sample, sequenced in a study of blood T cell repertoires in COVID-19. TCRdb's table, derived via immunoSEQ multiplex PCR, lists solely in-frame clones and lacks some. The profile shows roughly 100,000 clones, 70% to 90% of them singletons. The sequencing sample was made of peripheral blood. All receptors derive from a man in his fifties with active COVID-19.

The chain carries TRBV7-9 and TRBJ2-1; possibly TRBD2 for D (6 bases). Per germline, CDR1 SEHNR and CDR2 FQNEAQ (reference sequence). V dropped 5 bases and J dropped 3 bases, with 14 bases sitting between them. CDR3 length equals 15 residues. Here the CDR3 reads CASSPGAGNYNEQFF. The CDR3 bases are TGTGCCAGCAGCCCCGGGGCGGGGAACTACAATGAGCAGTTCTTC. Drawing the rest from reference TRBV7-9 and TRBJ2-1, the complete variable domain is DTGVSQNPRHKITKRGQNVTFRCDPISEHNRLYWYRQTLGQGPEFLTYFQNEAQLEKSRLLSDRFSAERPKGSFSTLEIQRTEQGDSAMYLCASSPGAGNYNEQFFGPGTRLTVL.

The chain links TRBV23-1 to TRBJ2-4, with D hard to call. TRBV23-1 belongs to the ORF category, with a function that is uncertain. Trimming shortened V by 4 bases and J by 8 bases, and 6 bases separated the two germline ends. This CDR3 is built from 11 residues. The CDR3 sequence: CASSLPDIQYF. Here the CDR3 DNA reads TGCGCCAGCAGTCTTCCGGACATTCAGTACTTC.

This chain joins TRBV5-1 and TRBJ1-3, with 10 bases matching TRBD1. Germline V gene sequence: CDR1 SGHRS, CDR2 YFSETQ. J lost 3 bases, V lost 4 bases, and 7 bases had no gene match. The CDR3 covers 16 residues. The CDR3 protein is CASSPTDRGLGNTIYF. CDR3 DNA: TGCGCCAGCAGCCCGACAGACAGGGGGCTTGGAAACACCATATATTTT. Based on the CDR3 plus reference TRBV5-1 and TRBJ1-3, the full variable domain is KAGVTQTPRYLIKTRGQQVTLSCSPISGHRSVSWYQQTPGQGLQFLFEYFSETQRNKGNFPGRFSGRQFSNSRSEMNVSTLELGDSALYLCASSPTDRGLGNTIYFGEGSWLTVV.

As regards this clone: Other nucleotide sequences in the sample specify the same CDR3. The J gene is TRBJ2-7, the V gene TRBV9, with D possibly TRBD1 on 5 matching bases. The CDR3 consists of 14 residues. CDR1 and CDR2 from the germline V gene are SGDLS and YYNGEE. V gave up 0 bases and J gave up 1 base, with 8 bases separating them. CDR3: CASSVGPGSYEQYF. For the CDR3, the DNA is TGTGCCAGCAGCGTAGGCCCAGGGTCCTACGAGCAGTACTTC.

The chain has TRBV5-4 and TRBJ2-3; D is unclear. The V gene's germline CDR1 is SGHNT and CDR2 YYREEE (reference sequence). This CDR3 region has 13 residues. V was pared by 1 base and J by 5 bases, with 8 bases between. CDR3 nucleotide sequence: TGTGCCAGCAGCTTGTCGAGGAGAGATACGCAGTATTTT. It yields the protein CASSLSRRDTQYF.

Written as DNA, the CDR3 is TGTGCCAGCAGCGCCCCCCGGGACAGGGCTGACAATGAGCAGTTCTTC. It yields the protein CASSAPRDRADNEQFF. The gene calls are TRBV9 and TRBJ2-1; 9 nucleotides align to TRBD1. Germline loops: CDR1 SGDLS, CDR2 YYNGEE. V lost 3 bases, J lost 5 bases, and 9 bases stayed unmatched. There are 16 residues in the CDR3.

The chain combines TRBV27 with TRBJ2-7; 7 nucleotides agree with TRBD2. With 5 bases clipped from V and 4 bases from J, the junction kept 11 bases outside the gene matches. The germline gives CDR1 MNHEY, CDR2 SMNVEV (reference sequence). This CDR3 spans 15 amino acids. CDR3 coding DNA: TGTGCCAGCAGTATGAGCGGGGAGGCTGTATACGAGCAGTACTTC. This translates into CASSMSGEAVYEQYF.

The rearrangement links TRBV5-1 to TRBJ2-5, with D possibly being TRBD1 (6 bases). V was shortened by 0 bases and J by 5 bases, with 14 bases between the two germline ends. This CDR3 region has 15 residues. CDR1 SGHRS and CDR2 YFSETQ come from the germline V gene. The CDR3 sequence is CASSLVGYQGETQYF. As DNA, the CDR3 is TGCGCCAGCAGCTTGGTTGGCTACCAGGGGGAGACCCAGTACTTC.

The rearrangement uses TRBV7-2 and TRBJ1-2, with a tentative D call TRBD1 (5 bases). The germline V gene has CDR1 SGHTA and CDR2 FQGNSA. The CDR3 covers 13 residues. The CDR3 region is CAGGTSFNYGYTF. Written as DNA, the CDR3 is TGTGCTGGGGGGACCTCTTTTAACTATGGCTACACCTTC.

This chain links TRBV10-3 with TRBJ2-7, with TRBD2 identical over 8 bases. Germline CDR1 ENHRY, CDR2 SYGVKD. The CDR3 is 12 amino acids. V lost 9 bases, J lost 7 bases, and 8 bases stayed unmatched. The CDR3, as DNA: TGTGCCATGGGGGTAGCGGGGACAGAGCAGTACTTC. Protein product: CAMGVAGTEQYF.

This clone was seen a few times. This chain uses TRBV4-2 with TRBJ2-7; 10 nucleotides agree with TRBD1. Germline CDR1 is LGHNA and CDR2 is YNFKEQ. CDR3 length equals 14 residues. The ends lost 2 bases at V and 4 bases at J; junction bases unmatched: 2. The CDR3 DNA is TGTGCCAGCAGCCAATGGGACAGGGGATACGAGCAGTACTTC. Its protein is CASSQWDRGYEQYF.